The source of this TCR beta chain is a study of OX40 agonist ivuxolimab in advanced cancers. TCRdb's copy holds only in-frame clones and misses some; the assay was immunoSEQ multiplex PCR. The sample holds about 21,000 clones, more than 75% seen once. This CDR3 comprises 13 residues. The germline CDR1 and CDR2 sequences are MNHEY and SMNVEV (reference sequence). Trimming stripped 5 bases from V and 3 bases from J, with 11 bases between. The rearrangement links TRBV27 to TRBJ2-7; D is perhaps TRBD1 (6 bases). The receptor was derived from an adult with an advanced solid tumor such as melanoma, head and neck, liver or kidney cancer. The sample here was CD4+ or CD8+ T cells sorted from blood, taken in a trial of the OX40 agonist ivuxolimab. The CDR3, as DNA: TGTGCCAGCAGTATCGACAGGTTCTACGAGCAGTACTTC. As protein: CASSIDRFYEQYF.